A single sample gave rise to the 14 T cell receptor beta chains below, sequenced in a study of control samples from healthy donors and cancer patients. Repertoires were generated with immunoSEQ multiplex PCR, while TCRdb's copy carries only in-frame clones and drops some. The table includes some 250,000 clones, roughly four fifths detected once. The sequenced sample consisted of PBMCs. The receptors here all came from a woman aged 60 to 75 with lung cancer.

This sequence joins TRBV9 and TRBJ1-2; D unresolved. There are 13 residues in the CDR3. V lost 7 bases and J 5 bases, leaving 15 bases between the germline ends. Germline V lookup: CDR1 SGDLS, CDR2 YYNGEE. Here the CDR3 reads CASAQEGGYGYTF. CDR3 coding DNA: TGTGCCAGCGCTCAGGAGGGTGGGTATGGCTACACCTTC. Supplemented by reference TRBV9 and TRBJ1-2, the full variable domain reads DSGVTQTPKHLITATGQRVTLRCSPRSGDLSVYWYQQSLDQGLQFLIQYYNGEERAKGNILERFSAQQFPDLHSELNLSSLELGDSALYFCASAQEGGYGYTFGSGTRLTVV.

This chain joins TRBV5-4 and TRBJ2-7, with D uncertain. Germline CDR1 SGHNT, CDR2 YYREEE (reference sequence). V was pared by 0 bases and J by 3 bases, with 7 bases between. The CDR3 runs 13 residues. CDR3 in amino acids: CASSLDGLYEQYF. The CDR3 nucleotides read TGTGCCAGCAGCTTGGACGGGCTCTACGAGCAGTACTTC.

The V call is TRBV18, the J call TRBJ1-2; 9 bases are a match to TRBD1. Germline-derived CDR1 and CDR2 are KGHSH and LQKENI. The CDR3 sequence is 16 residues long. V shed 6 bases, J shed 8 bases, and the junction held 16 bases outside the gene matches. The CDR3 DNA is TGTGCCAGCTCCGAGGACAGGGGAGGCCCAGGGAGAGGCTACACCTTC. Protein sequence: CASSEDRGGPGRGYTF.

This chain connects TRBV4-1 to TRBJ1-4, with 7 bases identical to TRBD1. The CDR3 sequence is 14 residues long. The V and J ends lost 1 base and 7 bases, in that order; junction bases with no gene match: 3. Germline CDR1 is MGHRA and CDR2 is YSYEKL. The CDR3 DNA is TGCGCCAGCAGCCAAGTAGGGGGCGGTGAAAAACTGTTTTTT. Protein product: CASSQVGGGEKLFF.

This clone was observed once. This chain joins TRBV4-2 and TRBJ2-7, with D possibly matching TRBD2 (5 bases). V dropped 1 base and J dropped 3 bases, with 13 bases sitting between them. In germline, CDR1 is LGHNA, CDR2 YNFKEQ. This CDR3 contains 15 residues. CDR3 in amino acids: CASSQGVATFYEQYF. CDR3 coding DNA: TGTGCCAGCAGCCAAGGGGTAGCGACCTTCTACGAGCAGTACTTC.

This clone showed up many times. The rearrangement links TRBV28 to TRBJ1-3; D is perhaps TRBD1 (5 bases). V was shortened by 10 bases and J by 5 bases, with 18 bases between the two germline ends. CDR1 is MDHEN, CDR2 SYDVKM, per germline. The CDR3 has 14 residues. The CDR3 region has the DNA TGTGCCACAAGGCTTGGAGGGGAAAGAAACACCATATATTTT. It codes for CATRLGGERNTIYF.

The rearrangement links TRBV18 to TRBJ2-7, with D perhaps TRBD2 (6 bases). V was clipped by 2 bases and J by 6 bases, with 17 bases between them. This CDR3 comprises 15 residues. Per germline, CDR1 KGHSH and CDR2 LQKENI. The CDR3: CASSPGREIVAEQYF. The CDR3 DNA follows: TGTGCCAGCTCACCAGGACGGGAGATCGTCGCCGAGCAGTACTTC.

V and J are TRBV9 and TRBJ1-6; perhaps TRBD1 as D (5 bases). The ends were cut back, 4 bases at V and 2 bases at J, with 13 bases in the middle. The CDR3 runs to 16 residues. Germline V gene sequence: CDR1 SGDLS, CDR2 YYNGEE. CDR3 protein: CASSPRGNPYNSPLHF. The CDR3 DNA reads TGTGCCAGCAGCCCCCGGGGGAACCCCTATAATTCACCCCTCCACTTT.

In the case of this clone: Other nucleotide sequences in the sample specify the same CDR3. The gene calls are TRBV9 and TRBJ1-2, with TRBD1 as a possible D gene (6 bases). Trimming took 2 bases from V and 2 from J, leaving 16 bases between them. CDR1 and CDR2 (germline): SGDLS, YYNGEE. The CDR3 consists of 16 residues. For the CDR3, the DNA is TGTGCCAGCAGCGTGGATCCCGGACAGTCGAACTATGGCTACACCTTC. Encoded protein: CASSVDPGQSNYGYTF.

The rearrangement links TRBV2 to TRBJ2-1; 8 nucleotides align to TRBD2. V was pared by 6 bases and J by 9 bases, with 10 bases of the junction left unmatched. Germline V gene sequence: CDR1 SNHLY, CDR2 FYNNEI. The CDR3 totals 14 residues. The chain's CDR3 is CASSGGLAGIEQFF. The DNA of the CDR3 is TGTGCCAGCAGCGGAGGCCTAGCGGGCATTGAGCAGTTCTTC.

The rearrangement uses TRBV12-3 or TRBV12-4 and TRBJ2-7, with D maybe TRBD1 (6 bases). The V end was cut by 5 bases, the J end by 6 bases, with 14 bases between. The length of the CDR3 is 13 residues. CDR3 sequence reads: CASSIYRVGEQYF. The CDR3 DNA is TGTGCCAGCAGTATCTACAGGGTTGGCGAGCAGTACTTC.

This chain uses TRBV15 with TRBJ1-6; tentatively, D is TRBD1 (5 bases). Germline-derived CDR1 and CDR2 are LNHNV and YYDKDF (reference sequence). This CDR3 contains 13 residues. Between the trimmed V and J ends, which lost 3 bases and 7 bases, there was a span of 7 bases. CDR3 in amino acids: CATSRGRNSPLHF. The DNA for the CDR3 is TGTGCCACCAGCAGGGGACGAAATTCACCCCTCCACTTT.

The rearrangement uses TRBV5-1 and TRBJ2-7; D possibly corresponds to TRBD2 (5 bases). V was clipped by 3 bases and J by 0 bases, with 10 bases between them. Germline CDR1 SGHRS, CDR2 YFSETQ. The CDR3 spans 14 residues. The CDR3 DNA sequence: TGCGCCAGCAGCTCGGAGGCGTTCTCCTACGAGCAGTACTTC. Residues: CASSSEAFSYEQYF.

The CDR3 region is CASSQRRYNEQFF. CDR3 DNA: TGTGCCAGCAGCCAAAGACGCTACAATGAGCAGTTCTTC. The J gene is TRBJ2-1, the V gene TRBV11-3, with D hard to call. The CDR3 extends over 13 amino acids. Germline-derived CDR1 and CDR2 are SGHNT and YENEEA. The V and J ends lost 5 bases and 3 bases respectively, with 8 bases between them.